The 30 T cell receptor beta chains below come from one sample, sequenced in a study of shared clonotypes between healthy human individuals. Assay used: immunoSEQ multiplex PCR; TCRdb lists only in-frame clones, some missing. The sample holds some 2,000,000 clones; 90% to 97% are singletons and the top ten take roughly 0.13%. Sequencing used naive CD4+ T cells sorted from blood. Subset reported: CD45RA+ positively selected. These receptors came from a man younger than 35 in good health.

This clone occurred a few times. J is TRBJ1-6 and V is TRBV10-3; tentative D call: TRBD1 (5 bases). Trimming stripped 2 bases from V and 3 bases from J, with 5 bases between. CDR3 size: 14 residues. Per germline, CDR1 ENHRY and CDR2 SYGVKD. As DNA, the CDR3 is TGTGCCATCAGTGAGGGGGGCTATAATTCACCCCTCCACTTT. Protein sequence: CAISEGGYNSPLHF.

In its sample, this clone was seen once. The V and J genes are TRBV6-5 and TRBJ2-5; D possibly uses TRBD1 or TRBD2 (6 bases each). V was cut by 5 bases and J by 6 bases, with 19 bases left in between. This CDR3 has 15 amino acids. Germline loops: CDR1 MNHEY, CDR2 SVGAGI. CDR3 in amino acids: CASSTPPGAGKTQYF. CDR3 coding DNA: TGTGCCAGCAGTACTCCCCCGGGGGCGGGGAAGACCCAGTACTTC.

V usage is TRBV19 and J usage is TRBJ1-5; tentatively, D is TRBD1 (5 bases). Trimming pared 3 bases from V and 0 bases from J, leaving 18 bases between. CDR3 length equals 18 residues. Germline assignment: CDR1 LNHDA and CDR2 SQIVND (reference sequence). The CDR3 protein is CASSIMGQNLYSNQPQHF. The CDR3 nucleotides are TGTGCCAGTAGTATTATGGGGCAGAATCTTTATAGCAATCAGCCCCAGCATTTT. The whole variable domain, filled in from reference TRBV19 and TRBJ1-5, reads DGGITQSPKYLFRKEGQNVTLSCEQNLNHDAMYWYRQDPGQGLRLIYYSQIVNDFQKGDIAEGYSVSREKKESFPLTVTSAQKNPTAFYLCASSIMGQNLYSNQPQHFGDGTRLSIL.

With respect to this clone: The same CDR3 can be traced to other DNA sequences in this sample. This sequence joins TRBV9 and TRBJ1-3; D possibly corresponds to TRBD1 (6 bases). V lost 2 bases and J 2 bases, leaving 11 bases between the germline ends. The CDR3 runs 15 residues. CDR1 and CDR2 (germline): SGDLS, YYNGEE. CDR3 residues: CASSVGTGPGNTIYF. CDR3 sequence (DNA): TGTGCCAGCAGCGTCGGAACAGGGCCTGGAAACACCATATATTTT.

This clone was seen a handful of times. The chain combines TRBV28 with TRBJ1-6; D ambiguous. CDR3 length equals 14 residues. CDR1 is MDHEN, CDR2 SYDVKM, per germline. Trimming left V 8 bases short and J 9 bases short, with 17 bases between. The CDR3 DNA sequence: TGTGCCAGCGGCTTAGTGGGTGTGAGTTCACCCCTCCACTTT. Amino acid sequence: CASGLVGVSSPLHF. Full variable domain (missing parts from reference TRBV28 and TRBJ1-6): DVKVTQSSRYLVKRTGEKVFLECVQDMDHENMFWYRQDPGLGLRLIYFSYDVKMKEKGDIPEGYSVSREKKERFSLILESASTNQTSMYLCASGLVGVSSPLHFGNGTRLTVT.

The chain couples TRBV7-3 to TRBJ2-5, with D perhaps matching TRBD1 (6 bases). Germline V gene lookup returns CDR1 SGHTA and CDR2 FQGTGA. Trimming stripped 1 base from V and 2 bases from J, with 8 bases between. The CDR3 spans 14 residues. This chain's CDR3 is CASSLKGGQETQYF. The CDR3 region has the DNA TGTGCCAGCAGCTTAAAAGGGGGACAAGAGACCCAGTACTTC.

This sequence joins TRBV19 and TRBJ2-2; D is unresolved. Germline V gene sequence: CDR1 LNHDA, CDR2 SQIVND (reference sequence). V lost 3 bases and J 2 bases, leaving 10 bases between the germline ends. The CDR3 runs to 15 residues. The CDR3 coding sequence is TGTGCCAGTAGTATCTGGATTGCCAACACCGGGGAGCTGTTTTTT. Protein product: CASSIWIANTGELFF.

The chain couples TRBV9 to TRBJ2-2; tentative D call: TRBD1 (6 bases). Germline CDR1 reads SGDLS; CDR2 reads YYNGEE. Trimming removed 0 bases from V and 2 bases from J, with 11 bases in between. The CDR3 runs 16 residues. Written as DNA, the CDR3 is TGTGCCAGCAGCGTAGGCATGGGGGCAAACACCGGGGAGCTGTTTTTT. Its protein is CASSVGMGANTGELFF.

This clone was observed once. This chain uses TRBV6-5 with TRBJ1-5, with D uncertain. V was trimmed by 0 bases and J by 2 bases, leaving 8 bases between them. Germline lookup yields CDR1 MNHEY and CDR2 SVGAGI. The CDR3 is 15 amino acids. The CDR3 protein is CASSYSTEGNQPQHF. The CDR3 DNA sequence: TGTGCCAGCAGTTACTCAACCGAAGGCAATCAGCCCCAGCATTTT.

V is TRBV5-6 and J is TRBJ2-1; a possible D gene is TRBD2 (6 bases). V was clipped by 2 bases and J by 0 bases, with 9 bases between them. There are 15 residues in the CDR3. Germline V gene sequence: CDR1 SGHDT, CDR2 YYEEEE. CDR3 residues: CASSFRTTSYNEQFF. CDR3 DNA sequence: TGTGCCAGCAGCTTCAGGACTACCTCCTACAATGAGCAGTTCTTC.

In DNA form, the CDR3 reads TGTGCCAGCAGCTTAGGGGTGGGGGCCCACGAGCAGTACTTC. It translates to CASSLGVGAHEQYF. The chain recombines TRBV11-3 with TRBJ2-7; D might be TRBD1 (6 bases). The germline V gene encodes CDR1 SGHNT and CDR2 YENEEA. V lost 1 base to trimming and J lost 5 bases, with 12 bases between them. The CDR3 runs 14 residues.

The chain uses TRBV28 and TRBJ2-7, with 8 nucleotides matching TRBD2. Germline V gene lookup returns CDR1 MDHEN and CDR2 SYDVKM. This CDR3 is built from 13 residues. The trim removed 10 bases at V and 0 bases at J, leaving 5 bases unmatched. The chain's CDR3 is CATERESSYEQYF. In DNA, the CDR3 is TGTGCCACCGAGCGGGAGAGCTCCTACGAGCAGTACTTC.

Regarding this clone: Other DNA sequences from this sample encode an identical CDR3 as well. The rearrangement links TRBV5-1 to TRBJ2-5, with D unresolved. The CDR3 spans 14 residues. Germline CDR1 is SGHRS and CDR2 is YFSETQ. With 0 bases removed from V and 1 base from J, the gap between germline ends came to 7 bases. The CDR3 DNA reads as TGCGCCAGCAGCTTGGGACCCTCCCAAGAGACCCAGTACTTC. Translating gives CASSLGPSQETQYF.

V is TRBV5-1 and J is TRBJ1-3; D gene unclear. The germline V and J ends were trimmed by 1 base and 0 bases, with 5 bases remaining between them. Germline V gene data show CDR1 as SGHRS and CDR2 as YFSETQ. The CDR3 has 14 residues. The CDR3 is CASSLYNSGNTIYF. The CDR3 DNA reads as TGCGCCAGCAGCTTGTATAACTCTGGAAACACCATATATTTT.

The chain joins TRBV6-1 to TRBJ1-2; 7 bases line up with TRBD1. This CDR3 is 18 amino acids long. J gave up 8 bases and V 0 bases, and 18 bases lay outside the gene matches. In germline, CDR1 is MNHNS, CDR2 SASEGT. This CDR3 reads CASSEAREGARYPRGYTF. Here the CDR3 DNA reads TGTGCCAGCAGTGAAGCGCGGGAGGGGGCGCGATACCCCAGAGGCTACACCTTC.

The gene calls are TRBV21-1 and TRBJ1-2; no check of the table's D call, TRBD1, against the DNA was made. TRBV21-1 counts as a pseudogene. CDR3 length: 16 residues. DNA of the CDR3: TGTGCCAGCAGCAAGGGACAGGGGGGCCCTTTGGATGGCTACACCTTC. It is translated as CASSKGQGGPLDGYTF.

V and J are TRBV10-1 and TRBJ2-5, with 11 nucleotides matching TRBD1. Looked up from germline, CDR1 is WNHNN and CDR2 is SYGVQD (reference sequence). The V segment lost 2 bases and the J segment 2 bases; nucleotides outside the gene matches: 1. This CDR3 contains 15 residues. For the CDR3, the DNA is TGCGCCAGCAGTGAGAGGGACAGGGGGCAAGAGACCCAGTACTTC. It translates to CASSERDRGQETQYF.

The V gene is TRBV27, the J gene TRBJ2-7, with TRBD1 matching 7 bases. With 5 bases clipped from V and 0 bases from J, the junction kept 10 bases outside the gene matches. Germline V CDR1 and CDR2: MNHEY, SMNVEV (reference sequence). The CDR3 spans 16 residues. This CDR3 reads CASSSPDRVGSYEQYF. Here the CDR3 DNA reads TGTGCCAGCAGTAGTCCTGACAGGGTCGGCTCCTACGAGCAGTACTTC.

The genes are TRBV5-1 and TRBJ2-3, with D uncertain. This CDR3 spans 15 amino acids. Trimming stripped 4 bases from V and 0 bases from J, with 12 bases between. The germline CDR1 and CDR2 sequences are SGHRS and YFSETQ. The CDR3: CASSKDGPSTDTQYF. The CDR3, as DNA: TGCGCCAGCAGCAAGGACGGACCTAGCACAGATACGCAGTATTTT.

The chain uses TRBV5-1 and TRBJ2-1; 14 positions agree with TRBD2. The germline CDR1 and CDR2 sequences are SGHRS and YFSETQ. The CDR3 is made up of 16 amino acids. The J segment lost 6 bases and the V segment lost 4 bases, leaving 6 bases of the junction unmatched. The CDR3 nucleotides read TGCGCCAGCAGCGGGGGACTAGCGGGAGTTAGCAATGAGCAGTTCTTC. It translates to CASSGGLAGVSNEQFF. Variable domain in full (rest from reference TRBV5-1 and TRBJ2-1): KAGVTQTPRYLIKTRGQQVTLSCSPISGHRSVSWYQQTPGQGLQFLFEYFSETQRNKGNFPGRFSGRQFSNSRSEMNVSTLELGDSALYLCASSGGLAGVSNEQFFGPGTRLTVL.

As regards this clone: The sample holds other DNA sequences that translate to the same CDR3. V usage is TRBV18 and J usage is TRBJ2-3; the D is unclear. The germline CDR1 and CDR2 sequences are KGHSH and LQKENI. V lost 1 base and J 1 base, leaving 6 bases between the germline ends. The CDR3 consists of 14 residues. CDR3 amino acids: CASSPQGGTDTQYF. CDR3 bases: TGTGCCAGCTCACCACAGGGCGGCACAGATACGCAGTATTTT.

The J gene is TRBJ2-3, the V gene TRBV6-1; D remains ambiguous. The CDR3 runs 15 residues. The germline V and J ends were trimmed by 3 bases and 1 base, with 11 bases remaining between them. Germline V CDR1 and CDR2: MNHNS, SASEGT. The CDR3 is CASSDQPAGTDTQYF. In DNA form, the CDR3 reads TGTGCCAGCAGTGACCAGCCAGCCGGCACAGATACGCAGTATTTT.

The chain uses TRBV29-1 and TRBJ2-7, with TRBD2 identical over 7 bases. This CDR3 comprises 13 residues. Germline lookup yields CDR1 SQVTM and CDR2 ANQGSEA. The J segment lost 7 bases and the V segment lost 2 bases, leaving 8 bases of the junction unmatched. CDR3 protein: CSVELAASLEQYF. CDR3 DNA: TGCAGCGTTGAACTAGCGGCTAGTTTGGAGCAGTACTTC.

This clone showed up just a few times. The chain carries TRBV6-5 and TRBJ1-2; D call uncertain. Between the trimmed V and J ends, which lost 5 bases and 4 bases, there was a span of 14 bases. The CDR3 is 14 residues long. The germline gives CDR1 MNHEY, CDR2 SVGAGI. CDR3 region: CASSALALGYGYTF. The CDR3 DNA is TGTGCCAGCAGTGCCCTCGCTCTAGGCTATGGCTACACCTTC.

The chain joins TRBV7-9 to TRBJ1-1; 9 positions match TRBD1. After removal of 7 bases from V and 3 bases from J, the junction contained 6 bases not matched to a gene. Germline CDR1 reads SEHNR; CDR2 reads FQNEAQ (reference sequence). The CDR3 loop spans 14 amino acids. The CDR3 nucleotides read TGTGCCAGCACCACTCGGACAGGGGACACTGAAGCTTTCTTT. Translating gives CASTTRTGDTEAFF. Full variable domain (remainder filled in from reference TRBV7-9 and TRBJ1-1): DTGVSQNPRHKITKRGQNVTFRCDPISEHNRLYWYRQTLGQGPEFLTYFQNEAQLEKSRLLSDRFSAERPKGSFSTLEIQRTEQGDSAMYLCASTTRTGDTEAFFGQGTRLTVV.

The gene calls are TRBV7-9 and TRBJ1-1, with D perhaps TRBD1 (5 bases). The CDR3 sequence is 14 residues long. V was cut by 3 bases and J by 4 bases, with 12 bases left in between. From germline, CDR1 is SEHNR and CDR2 FQNEAQ (reference sequence). Here the CDR3 reads CASSLGQKGTEAFF. The CDR3 DNA follows: TGTGCCAGCAGCTTGGGGCAGAAGGGCACTGAAGCTTTCTTT.

CDR3 amino acids: CASSVRDRYEQYF. Written as DNA, the CDR3 is TGTGCCAGCAGCGTCCGGGACCGCTACGAGCAGTACTTC. The chain links TRBV21-1 to TRBJ2-7. TRBV21-1 constitutes a pseudogene. This CDR3 is built from 13 residues.

Points on this clone: The germline gene is not matched at one end of the junction; a read error may be the cause. V gene TRBV7-3 combines with J gene TRBJ2-1; 10 nucleotides agree with TRBD1. The CDR3 has 15 residues. Per germline, CDR1 SGHTA and CDR2 FQGTGA. The CDR3 nucleotides are TGTGCCAGCAGCATAACGGGACAGGGGTACGATGAGCAGTTCTTC. Residues: CASSITGQGYDEQFF.

This sequence joins TRBV27 and TRBJ1-3, with 7 bases aligning to TRBD1. V was pared by 5 bases and J by 3 bases, with 13 bases of the junction left unmatched. This CDR3 contains 17 residues. Germline V lookup: CDR1 MNHEY, CDR2 SMNVEV (reference sequence). CDR3 DNA sequence: TGTGCCAGCAGTCCAATCACGACAGGGCGCAATGGAAACACCATATATTTT. Its protein is CASSPITTGRNGNTIYF.

The CDR3 nucleotides are TGTGCCAGCAGCTTAGACGGTACGGCCGTGGCTTTCTTT. It translates to CASSLDGTAVAFF. The V call is TRBV11-2, the J call TRBJ1-1, with no clear D. The CDR3 runs 13 residues. The germline V gene has CDR1 SGHAT and CDR2 FQNNGV. V shed 0 bases and J shed 11 bases, with 13 bases lying between them.